This T cell receptor beta chain was identified during a study of cytomegalovirus exposure and HLA in healthy donors. The PCR was carried out with 60 Vbeta primers and 13 Jbeta primers. Produced via immunoSEQ multiplex PCR; TCRdb's table is partial and in-frame only. The sample yields about 160,000 clones, about 79% seen once. The CDR3 loop spans 15 amino acids. Germline CDR1 and CDR2: KGHSH and LQKENI. The V gene end was trimmed by 3 bases and the J gene end by 6 bases; junction bases not matched to a gene: 4. Comments on this clone: The sample contains more than one DNA sequence encoding this CDR3.

This sequence was found in a woman aged 50 to 65 in good health and CMV-seropositive. The sequencing sample was made of PBMCs. V gene TRBV18 combines with J gene TRBJ2-1, with TRBD1 matching over 11 bases. The CDR3, as DNA: TGTGCCAGCTCACCGGGGACAGGGGGGTTCAATGAGCAGTTCTTC. As protein: CASSPGTGGFNEQFF.